The rows below give T cell receptor beta chains drawn from one sample of a study of cytomegalovirus exposure and HLA in healthy donors. Repertoires were generated with immunoSEQ multiplex PCR, while TCRdb's copy carries only in-frame clones and drops some. The table shows 170,000 or so clones, with about four fifths occurring only once. The sample taken for sequencing was PBMCs. The receptors shown here come from a girl between 10 and 17 years old in good health and CMV-seropositive. CDR3s include the opening cysteine and the closing phenylalanine or tryptophan. The D gene is left open where the match is weak. Rows give clone size only sometimes, using once, few, many, or a class for an expanded clone.

j_gene: TRBJ2-4
d_gene: -
v_gene: TRBV7-2
abundance: once
CDR3aa: CASSLAEGGNIQYF
CDR3nt: TGTGCCAGCAGCTTAGCAGAGGGGGGGAACATTCAGTACTTC

j_gene: TRBJ1-1
d_gene: -
v_gene: TRBV10-3
abundance: -
CDR3aa: CASRWSTEAFF
CDR3nt: TGTGCCAGCAGGTGGAGCACTGAAGCTTTCTTT

j_gene: TRBJ2-7
d_gene: TRBD2
v_gene: TRBV28
abundance: -
CDR3aa: CASSLWGTSGGAYEQYF
CDR3nt: TGTGCCAGCAGTTTATGGGGGACTAGCGGGGGGGCTTACGAGCAGTACTTC

j_gene: TRBJ2-1
d_gene: TRBD2
v_gene: TRBV5-1
abundance: -
CDR3aa: CASSLAQVAGGYNEQFF
CDR3nt: TGCGCCAGCAGCTTGGCCCAGGTAGCGGGGGGGTACAATGAGCAGTTCTTC

j_gene: TRBJ1-1
d_gene: TRBD1
v_gene: TRBV23-1
abundance: -
CDR3aa: CASSPDRGMNTEAFF
CDR3nt: TGCGCCAGCAGTCCCGACAGGGGCATGAACACTGAAGCTTTCTTT

j_gene: TRBJ1-1
d_gene: -
v_gene: TRBV4-2
abundance: -
CDR3aa: CASSQVNTGATEAFF
CDR3nt: TGTGCCAGCAGCCAAGTAAACACAGGCGCCACTGAAGCTTTCTTT

j_gene: TRBJ1-5
d_gene: -
v_gene: TRBV2
abundance: once
CDR3aa: CASSDRGYRPQHF
CDR3nt: TGTGCCAGCAGCGACCGGGGGTACCGGCCCCAGCATTTT

j_gene: TRBJ2-4
d_gene: TRBD2
v_gene: TRBV11-2
abundance: -
CDR3aa: CASRSSGGVGQKYIQYF
CDR3nt: TGTGCCAGCAGGTCAAGCGGGGGTGTGGGGCAAAAGTACATTCAGTACTTC

j_gene: TRBJ1-2
d_gene: -
v_gene: TRBV5-1
abundance: -
CDR3aa: CASSFEGANYGYTF
CDR3nt: TGCGCCAGCAGCTTTGAGGGAGCTAACTATGGCTACACCTTC

j_gene: TRBJ2-2
d_gene: -
v_gene: TRBV5-1
abundance: -
CDR3aa: CASSGQGDTGELFF
CDR3nt: TGCGCCAGCTCCGGACAAGGGGACACCGGGGAGCTGTTTTTT

j_gene: TRBJ1-1
d_gene: -
v_gene: TRBV7-9
abundance: -
CDR3aa: CASSLGVGRGMNTEAFF
CDR3nt: TGTGCCAGCAGCTTAGGTGTAGGTAGGGGGATGAACACTGAAGCTTTCTTT

j_gene: TRBJ1-2
d_gene: -
v_gene: TRBV6-6
abundance: -
CDR3aa: CASSYSGGSYGYTF
CDR3nt: TGTGCCAGCAGTTACTCAGGAGGGTCCTATGGCTACACCTTC

j_gene: TRBJ2-1
d_gene: -
v_gene: TRBV5-6
abundance: -
CDR3aa: CASSSLTGQGEQFF
CDR3nt: TGTGCCAGCAGCTCCCTGACAGGTCAGGGTGAGCAGTTCTTC

j_gene: TRBJ2-3
d_gene: TRBD2
v_gene: TRBV6-4
abundance: -
CDR3aa: CASSGTSGADTQYF
CDR3nt: TGTGCCAGCAGTGGAACTAGCGGGGCCGATACGCAGTATTTT

j_gene: TRBJ2-3
d_gene: TRBD2
v_gene: TRBV6-1
abundance: -
CDR3aa: CASSGGLAGIF
CDR3nt: TGTGCCAGCAGTGGGGGACTAGCGGGGATTTTT

j_gene: TRBJ1-2
d_gene: -
v_gene: TRBV4-1
abundance: -
CDR3aa: CASSQDNMFYTF
CDR3nt: TGCGCCAGCAGCCAAGATAATATGTTCTACACCTTC

j_gene: TRBJ1-4
d_gene: TRBD1
v_gene: TRBV19
abundance: -
CDR3aa: CATQNRGRNEKLFF
CDR3nt: TGTGCCACTCAAAACAGGGGAAGAAATGAAAAACTGTTTTTT

j_gene: TRBJ2-2
d_gene: TRBD2
v_gene: TRBV27
abundance: -
CDR3aa: CASSLFFASGRASNTGELFF
CDR3nt: TGTGCCAGCAGTTTATTTTTTGCTAGCGGGCGGGCCTCGAACACCGGGGAGCTGTTTTTT

j_gene: TRBJ2-1
d_gene: -
v_gene: TRBV19
abundance: -
CDR3aa: CASSQVLGRPAYNEQFF
CDR3nt: TGTGCCAGTAGTCAAGTGCTTGGGCGACCAGCCTACAATGAGCAGTTCTTC

j_gene: TRBJ1-6
d_gene: -
v_gene: TRBV4-2
abundance: few
CDR3aa: CASSQPSQTSGSPLHF
CDR3nt: TGTGCCAGCAGCCAACCTTCACAGACGTCAGGTTCACCCCTCCACTTT

j_gene: TRBJ2-1
d_gene: -
v_gene: TRBV9
abundance: -
CDR3aa: CASSGTLQGHEQFF
CDR3nt: TGTGCCAGCAGCGGGACTTTACAGGGTCACGAGCAGTTCTTC

j_gene: TRBJ2-1
d_gene: TRBD2
v_gene: TRBV19
abundance: -
CDR3aa: CASIGSGGAVDEQFF
CDR3nt: TGTGCCAGTATTGGTAGCGGGGGAGCCGTCGATGAGCAGTTCTTC

j_gene: TRBJ2-7
d_gene: TRBD2
v_gene: TRBV18
abundance: -
CDR3aa: CASSPGLAGGTYEQYF
CDR3nt: TGTGCCAGCTCACCGGGACTAGCGGGGGGGACCTACGAGCAGTACTTC

j_gene: TRBJ2-1
d_gene: -
v_gene: TRBV6-5
abundance: -
CDR3aa: CASSYSHSEQFF
CDR3nt: TGTGCCAGCAGTTACTCGCATAGTGAGCAGTTCTTC

j_gene: TRBJ1-1
d_gene: -
v_gene: TRBV11-3
abundance: -
CDR3aa: CASSPLISREGEAFF
CDR3nt: TGTGCCAGCAGCCCATTAATCTCCAGGGAGGGTGAAGCTTTCTTT

j_gene: TRBJ1-2
d_gene: TRBD1
v_gene: TRBV6-5
abundance: -
CDR3aa: CASSYTGDKAGYTF
CDR3nt: TGTGCCAGCAGTTATACAGGGGATAAGGCTGGCTACACCTTC

j_gene: TRBJ1-5
d_gene: TRBD1
v_gene: TRBV7-8
abundance: -
CDR3aa: CASKAGTVISNQPQHF
CDR3nt: TGTGCCAGCAAGGCCGGGACAGTAATTAGCAATCAGCCCCAGCATTTT

j_gene: TRBJ2-1
d_gene: TRBD2
v_gene: TRBV5-6
abundance: once
CDR3aa: CASSLGLALGEQFF
CDR3nt: TGTGCCAGCAGCTTGGGACTAGCTCTCGGTGAGCAGTTCTTC

j_gene: TRBJ1-1
d_gene: TRBD1
v_gene: TRBV4-1
abundance: -
CDR3aa: CASSQDRQGGPMNTEAFF
CDR3nt: TGCGCCAGCAGCCAAGATCGGCAGGGGGGCCCCATGAACACTGAAGCTTTCTTT

j_gene: TRBJ1-3
d_gene: -
v_gene: TRBV2
abundance: -
CDR3aa: CASSARTGLFSGNTIYF
CDR3nt: TGTGCCAGCAGTGCCAGAACAGGTCTTTTCTCTGGAAACACCATATATTTT

j_gene: TRBJ1-6
d_gene: TRBD1
v_gene: TRBV7-2
abundance: -
CDR3aa: CASSFLGTGFSPLHF
CDR3nt: TGTGCCAGCAGCTTCCTCGGGACAGGCTTTTCACCCCTCCACTTT